The source of this T cell receptor (beta chain) is a study of early T cells in non-severe SARS-CoV-2 infection. Study information: Sequencing of unsorted whole blood was done on bulk RNA, leaving chains unpaired.

This clonotype was picked up one time. Antigen specificity is unknown. Findings and limits, study-wide: In VDJdb matching, anti-spike CD8 responses were favored while private and CD4 specificities went missing.

CDR3 length equals 15 residues. Trimming stripped 1 base from V and 7 bases from J, with 13 bases between. Germline lookup yields CDR1 SGHAT and CDR2 FQNNGV. Unique molecular identifiers were affixed to single, distinct cDNA molecules. TCRdb re-called the 5' RACE reads through MiXCR, storing one row per CDR3 protein. In the table there are 75,000 to 80,000 distinct CDR3 sequences, 11% of which are singletons. The chain has TRBV11-2 and TRBJ1-4; D is unresolved. Sequenced material: whole blood, taken at baseline. This clonotype was sampled from an adult who was a healthcare worker with PCR-confirmed SARS-CoV-2 infection or an uninfected control (not recorded which). CDR3 DNA: TGTGCCAGCAGCTTAGTCCGGACGTCAAGTGAAAAACTGTTTTTT. Residues: CASSLVRTSSEKLFF.